Listed here are 9 T cell receptor beta chains from one sample, sequenced in a study of CD8+CD57+ T cells in acquired aplastic anemia. CD8+CD57+ cell expansion, shown by flow cytometry, had occurred in the patients selected for sequencing. TCR beta VDJ and CDR3 profiles were obtained from a genomic DNA template. MiXCR, applied by TCRdb to the reads, yields one record per CDR3 protein. This table holds more than 200,000 distinct CDR3 sequences, roughly 50% found once. The sequencing input was sorted CD4+, CD8+, or CD8+CD57+ T cells (not recorded which) from PBMCs. The receptors come from a human donor with aplastic anemia.

This clonotype came up many times. The genes are TRBV6-6 and TRBJ1-3; no clear D. V lost 7 bases to trimming and J lost 0 bases, with 13 bases between them. CDR3 length: 15 amino acids. Germline V gives CDR1 MNHNY, CDR2 SVGAGI (reference sequence). CDR3 in DNA: TGTGCCAGCACCAGACCTTGGGGCTCTGGAAACACCATATATTTT. This encodes CASTRPWGSGNTIYF.

This clonotype occurred many times. This chain uses TRBV19 with TRBJ2-2, with D tentatively TRBD2 (6 bases). Germline assignment: CDR1 LNHDA and CDR2 SQIVND (reference sequence). There are 15 residues in the CDR3. Trimming cost V 4 bases and J 2 bases, with 11 bases left between them. CDR3 in DNA: TGTGCCAGTAGTAACGAACTAGCCAACACCGGGGAGCTGTTTTTT. It is translated as CASSNELANTGELFF.

J is TRBJ2-7 and V is TRBV9; 14 nucleotides match TRBD2. Germline trimming cut 4 bases from V and 6 bases from J; bases unmatched to any gene: 3. The CDR3 runs 14 residues. Germline values: CDR1 SGDLS, CDR2 YYNGEE. CDR3 coding DNA: TGTGCCAGCAGCACGGGGACTAGCGGGAGCGAGCAGTACGTC. Its translation: CASSTGTSGSEQYV.

The chain links TRBV5-1 to TRBJ1-1; possibly TRBD1 for D (6 bases). Trimming pared 4 bases from V and 2 bases from J, leaving 12 bases between. Germline values: CDR1 SGHRS, CDR2 YFSETQ. The CDR3 spans 14 residues. CDR3 in DNA: TGCGCCAGCAGCCCCCGGGACACCAACACTGAAGCTTTCTTT. Amino acid sequence: CASSPRDTNTEAFF.

To note about this clonotype: One base away lies a much larger clone, so this may be a sequencing read error. The CDR3 ends on some other residue instead of the conserved phenylalanine or tryptophan, so this is likely a read error. The V call is TRBV5-4, the J call TRBJ1-2; possible D gene TRBD1, 6 bases. CDR1 SGHNT and CDR2 YYREEE come from the germline V gene (reference sequence). The CDR3 runs to 14 residues. The ends were cut back, 5 bases at V and 6 bases at J, with 17 bases in the middle. DNA for the CDR3: TGTGCCAGCAGTCTCTCCAAGGGGGTTAATGGCTACACCCTC. This encodes CASSLSKGVNGYTL.

V usage is TRBV20-1 and J usage is TRBJ1-2; D unresolved. The CDR3 spans 10 residues. The ends were cut back, 5 bases at V and 9 bases at J, with 10 bases in the middle. Germline lookup yields CDR1 DFQATT and CDR2 SNEGSKA (reference sequence). CDR3 in amino acids: CSAVQARYTF. The CDR3 nucleotides are TGCAGTGCTGTGCAGGCGCGCTACACCTTC.

Notes on this clonotype: It is likely a read error, because the conserved phenylalanine at the end of the CDR3 is missing. The DNA is omitted, as the CDR3 cannot be located on it reliably, and the CDR3 follows TCRdb's listing. The V gene is TRBV11-2, the J gene TRBJ1-6; the table's D call, TRBD1, has no DNA check behind it. Looked up from germline, CDR1 is SGHAT and CDR2 is FQNNGV. Including both end residues, the CDR3 is 9 amino acids long. CDR3: CASSHPRQG.

This clonotype was counted between two and nine times. CDR3 loop: CASGPQRGNQPQHF. The CDR3 region has the DNA TGTGCCAGCGGGCCACAGAGGGGGAATCAGCCCCAGCATTTT. V usage is TRBV6-5 and J usage is TRBJ1-5; TRBD1 is a possible D gene (6 bases). V lost 8 bases and J lost 4, with 15 bases in between. CDR1 and CDR2 (germline): MNHEY, SVGAGI. This CDR3 contains 14 residues.

The chain uses TRBV24-1 and TRBJ2-1; D is ambiguous. V lost 3 bases and J lost 9, with 14 bases in between. This CDR3 contains 14 residues. From germline, CDR1 is KGHDR and CDR2 SFDVKD. The CDR3 DNA is TGTGCCACCAGTGATGAGTTTAGATGGGGTGAGCAGTTCTTC. Its protein is CATSDEFRWGEQFF.